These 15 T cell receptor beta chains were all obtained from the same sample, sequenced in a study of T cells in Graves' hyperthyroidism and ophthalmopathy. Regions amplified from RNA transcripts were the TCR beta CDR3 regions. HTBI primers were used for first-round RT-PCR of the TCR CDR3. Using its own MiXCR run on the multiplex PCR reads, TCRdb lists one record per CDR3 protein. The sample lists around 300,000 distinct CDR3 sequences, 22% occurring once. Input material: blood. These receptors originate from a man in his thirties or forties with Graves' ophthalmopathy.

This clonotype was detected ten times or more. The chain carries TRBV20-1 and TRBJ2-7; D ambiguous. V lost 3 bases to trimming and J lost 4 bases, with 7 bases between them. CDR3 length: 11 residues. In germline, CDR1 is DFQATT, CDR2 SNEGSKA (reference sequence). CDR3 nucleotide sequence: TGCAGTGCTAGTAACCTTTACGAGCAGTACTTC. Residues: CSASNLYEQYF.

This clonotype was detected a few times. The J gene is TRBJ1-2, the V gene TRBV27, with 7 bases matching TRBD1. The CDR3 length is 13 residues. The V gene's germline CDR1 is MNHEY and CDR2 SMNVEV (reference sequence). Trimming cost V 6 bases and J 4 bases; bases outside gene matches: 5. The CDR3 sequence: CASRQGLIYGYTF. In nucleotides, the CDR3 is TGTGCCAGCAGACAGGGGTTAATCTATGGCTACACCTTC.

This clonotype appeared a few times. As DNA, the CDR3 is TGCGCCAGCAGCTTAGAGCGACGGGAGCAGTTCTTC. Protein sequence: CASSLERREQFF. The chain uses TRBV5-1 and TRBJ2-1; D call uncertain. The CDR3 consists of 12 residues. CDR1 and CDR2 (germline): SGHRS, YFSETQ. V lost 2 bases and J 10 bases, leaving 10 bases between the germline ends.

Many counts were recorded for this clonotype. The CDR3 DNA sequence: TGTGCCAGCAGTTTACAGGACACTGAAGCTTTCTTT. Translated: CASSLQDTEAFF. The rearrangement joins TRBV28 to TRBJ1-1; D uncertain. The germline CDR1 and CDR2 sequences are MDHEN and SYDVKM. This CDR3 comprises 12 residues. Trimming took 2 bases from V and 3 from J, leaving 4 bases between them.

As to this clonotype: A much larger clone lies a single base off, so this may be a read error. The CDR3 region has the DNA TGCAGTGCTCACAGGGGAGGTACTGGAGCTTTCTTT. It specifies CSAHRGGTGAFF. The genes are TRBV20-1 and TRBJ1-1; 7 bases are a match to TRBD1. The CDR3 runs 12 residues. Germline values: CDR1 DFQATT, CDR2 SNEGSKA (reference sequence).

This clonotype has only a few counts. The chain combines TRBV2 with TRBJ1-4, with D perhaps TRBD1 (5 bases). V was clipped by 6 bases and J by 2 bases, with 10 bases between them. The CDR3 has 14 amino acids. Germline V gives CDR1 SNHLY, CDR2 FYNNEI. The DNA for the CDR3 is TGTGCCAGCAGGATGGGACTGACTAATGAAAAACTGTTTTTT. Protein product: CASRMGLTNEKLFF. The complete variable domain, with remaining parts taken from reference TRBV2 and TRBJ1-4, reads EPEVTQTPSHQVTQMGQEVILRCVPISNHLYFYWYRQILGQKVEFLVSFYNNEISEKSEIFDDQFSVERPDGSNFTLKIRSTKLEDSAMYFCASRMGLTNEKLFFGSGTQLSVL.

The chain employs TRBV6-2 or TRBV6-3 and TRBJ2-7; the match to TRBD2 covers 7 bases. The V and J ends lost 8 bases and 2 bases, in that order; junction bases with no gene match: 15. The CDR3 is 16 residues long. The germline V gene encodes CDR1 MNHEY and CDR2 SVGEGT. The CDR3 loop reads CASRRRESRETYEQYF. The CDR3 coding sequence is TGTGCCAGCCGGCGGCGGGAGAGCCGTGAAACCTACGAGCAGTACTTC.

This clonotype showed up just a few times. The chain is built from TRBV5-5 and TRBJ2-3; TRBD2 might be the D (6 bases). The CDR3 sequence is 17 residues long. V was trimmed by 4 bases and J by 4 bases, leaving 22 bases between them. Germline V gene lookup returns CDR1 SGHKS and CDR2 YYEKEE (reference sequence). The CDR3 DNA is TGTGCCAGCAGCCGGAGGATAGGGCACCCGGGGGCAGATACGCAGTATTTT. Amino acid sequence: CASSRRIGHPGADTQYF.

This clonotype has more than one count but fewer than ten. The CDR3 region has the DNA TGTGCCAGCACCCCCCGTATCGGGACAGCGAACACCGGGGAGCTGTTTTTT. Protein sequence: CASTPRIGTANTGELFF. The chain joins TRBV2 to TRBJ2-2, with 7 bases lining up with TRBD1. V lost 7 bases, J lost 0 bases, and 11 bases stayed unmatched. Germline CDR1 and CDR2: SNHLY and FYNNEI. This CDR3 has 17 residues.

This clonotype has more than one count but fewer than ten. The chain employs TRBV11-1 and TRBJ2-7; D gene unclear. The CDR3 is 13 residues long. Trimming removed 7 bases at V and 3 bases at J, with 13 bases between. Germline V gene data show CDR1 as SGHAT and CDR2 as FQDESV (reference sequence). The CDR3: CASTQSIGYEQYF. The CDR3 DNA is TGTGCCAGCACCCAAAGTATCGGCTACGAGCAGTACTTC.

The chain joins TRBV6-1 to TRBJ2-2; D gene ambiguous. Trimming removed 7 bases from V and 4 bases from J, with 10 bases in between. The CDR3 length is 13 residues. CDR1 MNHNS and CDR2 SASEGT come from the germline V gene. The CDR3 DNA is TGTGCCAGCACAGGATATATCACCGGGGAGCTGTTTTTT. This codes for CASTGYITGELFF.

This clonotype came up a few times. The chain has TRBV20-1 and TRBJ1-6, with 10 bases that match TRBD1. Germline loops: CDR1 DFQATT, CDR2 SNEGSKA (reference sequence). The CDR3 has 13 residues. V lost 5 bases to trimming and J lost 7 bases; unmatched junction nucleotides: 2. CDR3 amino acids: CSAWTGGNSPLHF. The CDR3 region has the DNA TGCAGTGCTTGGACAGGGGGAAATTCACCCCTCCACTTT.

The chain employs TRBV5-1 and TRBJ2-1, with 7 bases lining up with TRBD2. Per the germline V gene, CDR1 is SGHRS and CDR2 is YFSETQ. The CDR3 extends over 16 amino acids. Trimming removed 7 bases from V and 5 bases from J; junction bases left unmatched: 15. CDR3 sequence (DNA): TGCGCCAGCCAGCTCTGGGGAGCGGGAAAAGACAATGAGCAGTTCTTC. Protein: CASQLWGAGKDNEQFF.

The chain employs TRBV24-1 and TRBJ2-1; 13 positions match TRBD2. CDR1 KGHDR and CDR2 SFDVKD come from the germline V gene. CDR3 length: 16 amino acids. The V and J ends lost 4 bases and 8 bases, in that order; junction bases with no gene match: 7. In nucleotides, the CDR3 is TGTGCCACCAGTGACCCCGGGACTAGCGGGACCGATGAGCAGTTCTTC. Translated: CATSDPGTSGTDEQFF.

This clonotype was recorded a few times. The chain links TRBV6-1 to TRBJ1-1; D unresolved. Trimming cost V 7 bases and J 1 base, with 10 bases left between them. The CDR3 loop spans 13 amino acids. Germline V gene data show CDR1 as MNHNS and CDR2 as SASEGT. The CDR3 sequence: CASIRDPNTEAFF. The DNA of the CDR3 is TGTGCCAGCATCAGAGACCCGAACACTGAAGCTTTCTTT.